One T cell receptor beta chain is described in this entry. What antigen it recognizes has not been identified. An end of the junction differs from the germline gene, which may be a read error. These data belong to a study of vaccination and CD4 T cells after COVID-19 (dated by TCRdb to 2022 to 2024). Some background on the complete study: Six males and four females were included in the convalescent cohort, with two Hispanic individuals, seven Caucasians, two Asians and one multiracial person represented. In control cultures, a CEFX viral epitope pool was used as positive control, an HIV-1 Nef peptide pool was used as negative control, or no peptide was added. Post-COVID blood samples from convalescent patients were collected a median of approximately 100 days after diagnosis, with a range of about 35 to 161 days. At the TCR clonotype level, an earlier paper using these donors assessed memory CD4+ T cell crossreactivity between SARS-CoV-2 and common cold coronavirus spike proteins. In roughly 10 COVID-19 convalescent patients and several infection-naive healthy vaccine recipients, the spike-specific CD4+ TCR repertoire before mRNA vaccination was compared with the repertoire after mRNA vaccination. For stimulating the cultures, overlapping spike peptide pools were used, derived from SARS-CoV-2 as well as from the common cold coronaviruses HCoV-NL63, HCoV-OC43 and HCoV-229E. Post-vaccine blood samples were obtained a median of about 72 days after the second vaccine dose, with a range of roughly 13 to 250 days. Two doses of either the Pfizer-BioNTech BNT162b2 vaccine (n=8) or the Moderna mRNA-1273 vaccine (n=2) were administered to participants. What the authors observed across the whole study: Among convalescent patients, a median about 86% of the SARS-CoV-2-reactive clones seen after vaccination appeared only after vaccination, which suggests priming specific to the vaccine. Although the median number of SARS-CoV-2-reactive clonotypes went up from roughly 20 after infection to about 38 after vaccination, the increase was not significant. Nearly all vaccine-specific clones in convalescent patients (304 of 307) were mono-reactive for SARS-CoV-2 spike rather than cross-reactive with common cold coronaviruses. The number of convalescent patients in the study was relatively small, and the study did not examine early timepoints following natural infection.

The library was produced with PCR. DNA from cultured CD4+ T cells was subjected to TCR sequencing with the Oncomine TCR Beta short-read assay at the Johns Hopkins FTIC core. Genomic DNA was extracted from the cultured CD4+ T cells with the QIAamp micro DNA kit. Oncomine TCR Beta libraries from cultured CD4+ T cells were pooled with unique dual indexes and sequenced on an Illumina iSeq 100. In the source study's methods: Non-productive sequences were filtered out, and CDR3s that did not start with C, did not end with F or W, or were shorter than 7 amino acids were discarded. The MANAFEST web application identified antigen-specific clonotypes by comparing peptide-stimulated wells against reference wells and other culture wells. Positive clones required FDR below 0.05, an odds ratio above 5, and productive frequency above 0.1% in at least two of three replicate wells. Clonotypes that were significantly expanded in both SARS-CoV-2 spike wells and at least one common cold coronavirus spike condition were defined as cross-reactive. CDR3 homology was assessed with Levenshtein distances (stringdist) and unrooted phylogenetic trees (ape) in R version 3.6.1. Clones were called with MiXCR by TCRdb after fastp trimmed the public reads at Q25, and only in-frame beta chains were retained. Rows are combined by CDR3 protein, so each entry shows the most common genes and DNA. TCRdb assigned the V and J calls; the authors' analysis was not used. The sample data list around 4,000 distinct CDR3 sequences, and 29% of these were observed just once. The ten largest account for over 45% of the sample.

In the paper's terms, the treatment or condition label means: roughly 10-day PBMC culture with coronavirus spike peptide pools or control peptides (ViraFEST assay). CD4+ T cells from unexposed donors were collected before the COVID-19 pandemic (2011-2018). The ViraFEST assay, used in the study, expanded antigen-specific T cells with peptide pools and then identified the expanded clonotypes through TCR sequencing. PBMCs were cultured at 1.5 million to 2 million per well in IMDM supplemented with around 5.5% human AB serum and about 10 IU/ml IL-2, with 10 ug/ml peptide pools added. Half of the culture medium was replaced with fresh IL-2-containing medium on days 3 and 7. After 10 days of culture, CD4+ T cells were isolated by negative selection using the EasySep CD4+ T cell isolation kit. As cell number allowed, CD4+ T cells from unexposed donors were tested for reactivity to SARS-CoV-2 S and N and to four common cold coronavirus spike pools. Ficoll-Paque Plus gradient centrifugation was used to isolate PBMCs from whole blood, and the isolated PBMCs were then either used fresh or cryopreserved at -140C. Triplicate wells were generally used for each culture condition. The leukapheresis product used for the unexposed donors was purchased from a commercial source.

From the germline V gene (reference sequence), CDR1 is SEHNR and CDR2 is FQNEAQ. Counted from cysteine to phenylalanine, this CDR3 has 16 amino acids. Only the CDR3 portion is preserved as DNA: 48 bases, with reading frame beginning at the first base. The sample consisted of CD4+ T cells from blood, cultured in vitro. The chain couples TRBV7-9 to TRBJ2-1, and 9 junctional nucleotides match TRBD1. This TCR came from a human donor in good health. The CDR3 reads CASSLARTGDYNEQFF. The DNA sequence reads TGCGCCAGCAGCTTGGCTAGGACAGGGGACTACAATGAGCAGTTCTTC.